The next 29 T cell receptor beta chains were all read from a single sample in a study of cytomegalovirus exposure and HLA in healthy donors. Sequencing was performed with immunoSEQ multiplex PCR; in TCRdb, only in-frame clones are kept and a portion is missing. This table has about 110,000 clones, 70% to 85% appearing once. The specimen sequenced was PBMCs. These receptors all stem from a woman aged 18-29 years in good health and CMV-seronegative.

In DNA, the CDR3 is TGTGCCAGCAGCTTGGGACGAGGCGAGACCCAGTACTTC. This sequence encodes CASSLGRGETQYF. This chain uses TRBV5-4 with TRBJ2-5; D uncertain. This CDR3 has 13 amino acids. Trimming removed 0 bases at V and 5 bases at J, with 8 bases between. In germline, CDR1 is SGHNT, CDR2 YYREEE (reference sequence). Looking up the rest from reference TRBV5-4 and TRBJ2-5 gives the full variable domain: ETGVTQSPTHLIKTRGQQVTLRCSSQSGHNTVSWYQQALGQGPQFIFQYYREEENGRGNFPPRFSGLQFPNYSSELNVNALELDDSALYLCASSLGRGETQYFGPGTRLLVL.

This rearrangement joins TRBV2 to TRBJ2-1; 11 bases align to TRBD2. V trimming: 5 bases; J trimming: 0 bases; junction bases outside the gene matches: 9. The CDR3 has 18 amino acids. CDR1 is SNHLY, CDR2 FYNNEI, per germline. Here the CDR3 reads CASSRLAGGQSSYNEQFF. CDR3 nucleotide sequence: TGTGCCAGCAGTCGGCTAGCGGGGGGACAGAGCTCCTACAATGAGCAGTTCTTC.

This clone was seen a few times. The rearrangement joins TRBV2 to TRBJ2-7; 11 bases are shared with TRBD2. Germline CDR1 reads SNHLY; CDR2 reads FYNNEI. The CDR3 spans 14 residues. V lost 5 bases to trimming and J lost 12 bases; unmatched junction nucleotides: 12. The CDR3 spells CASSQGLAVSSRYF. CDR3 nucleotide sequence: TGTGCCAGCAGTCAGGGACTAGCGGTCTCCTCCCGGTACTTC.

The rearrangement uses TRBV7-3 and TRBJ2-1; 9 nucleotides line up with TRBD2. V lost 5 bases and J lost 5; bases outside the gene matches: 4. The CDR3 has 14 amino acids. The germline V gene has CDR1 SGHTA and CDR2 FQGTGA. CDR3 region: CASSPKREDNEQFF. In DNA, the CDR3 is TGTGCCAGCAGCCCCAAGCGGGAGGACAATGAGCAGTTCTTC.

This sequence joins TRBV19 and TRBJ2-2; D gene uncertain. The V end lost 4 bases, the J end lost 4 bases, and 7 bases lay between the germline ends. The CDR3 loop spans 13 amino acids. Germline assignment: CDR1 LNHDA and CDR2 SQIVND (reference sequence). For the CDR3, the DNA is TGTGCCAGTAGTACGGTATCCACCGGGGAGCTGTTTTTT. Translated, it gives CASSTVSTGELFF.

The V gene is TRBV29-1, the J gene TRBJ1-1; 8 nucleotides align to TRBD1. The CDR3 extends over 14 amino acids. V was pared by 7 bases and J by 10 bases, with 17 bases of the junction left unmatched. Per germline, CDR1 SQVTM and CDR2 ANQGSEA. The CDR3 nucleotides read TGCAGCGCCGGATCACCGAGGACAGGGTTTTCAGCTTTCTTT. This gives the protein CSAGSPRTGFSAFF.

V and J are TRBV27 and TRBJ2-5; TRBD1 is a possible D gene (6 bases). Near its end, the DNA agrees better with TRBJ2-7, so the J call may be wrong. The CDR3 is 14 amino acids. Germline V gene data show CDR1 as MNHEY and CDR2 as SMNVEV (reference sequence). The chain's CDR3 is CASSLFRDTYEQYF. The CDR3 DNA reads TGTGCCAGCAGTTTATTTAGGGACACCTACGAGCAGTACTTC.

CDR3 residues: CASSSQGNYGYTF. The DNA of the CDR3 is TGCGCCAGCAGCTCCCAGGGGAACTATGGCTACACCTTC. This rearrangement joins TRBV5-1 to TRBJ1-2, with D possibly matching TRBD1 (6 bases). CDR1 and CDR2 from the germline V gene are SGHRS and YFSETQ. V was pared by 3 bases and J by 2 bases, with 8 bases between. The CDR3 spans 13 residues. Full variable domain (remainder filled in from reference TRBV5-1 and TRBJ1-2): KAGVTQTPRYLIKTRGQQVTLSCSPISGHRSVSWYQQTPGQGLQFLFEYFSETQRNKGNFPGRFSGRQFSNSRSEMNVSTLELGDSALYLCASSSQGNYGYTFGSGTRLTVV.

The chain uses TRBV7-8 and TRBJ2-2; D possibly corresponds to TRBD2 (6 bases). V dropped 4 bases and J dropped 4 bases, with 13 bases sitting between them. This CDR3 is 15 amino acids long. The germline V gene encodes CDR1 SGHVS and CDR2 FQNEAQ. CDR3 residues: CASSYLGGLTGELFF. For the CDR3, the DNA is TGTGCCAGCAGCTACCTCGGAGGGCTCACCGGGGAGCTGTTTTTT.

In its sample, this clone was seen many times. The chain carries TRBV29-1 and TRBJ2-7; maybe TRBD2 (7 bases). V dropped 4 bases and J dropped 9 bases, with 25 bases sitting between them. This CDR3 is 15 amino acids long. Per germline, CDR1 SQVTM and CDR2 ANQGSEA. The CDR3 DNA is TGCAGCGTTGGTTGGACGGGGGGCACCACTACTTCGCAGTACTTC. Amino acids: CSVGWTGGTTTSQYF.

DNA of the CDR3: TGTGCCTGGAGTGTAGGCGGGGGGGCCCCAGATACGCAGTATTTT. Translated: CAWSVGGGAPDTQYF. The V call is TRBV30, the J call TRBJ2-3; 9 positions agree with TRBD2. Germline V gene data show CDR1 as GTSNPN and CDR2 as SVGIG (reference sequence). Trimming at V came to 0 bases and at J to 4 bases, leaving 5 bases not matched to a gene. CDR3 size: 15 residues.

This clone has more than one count but fewer than ten. This chain joins TRBV9 and TRBJ2-7, with 7 bases lining up with TRBD1. Trimming removed 4 bases from V and 0 bases from J; junction bases left unmatched: 7. The CDR3 loop spans 15 amino acids. CDR1 SGDLS and CDR2 YYNGEE come from the germline V gene. DNA for the CDR3: TGTGCCAGCAGCAAGACAGGGTTCAGCTCCTACGAGCAGTACTTC. It specifies CASSKTGFSSYEQYF.

CDR3: CASSFGQTNTEAFF. As DNA, the CDR3 is TGTGCCAGCAGCTTCGGACAGACGAACACTGAAGCTTTCTTT. The chain employs TRBV5-5 and TRBJ1-1; weak D call: TRBD1 (6 bases). The CDR3 sequence is 14 residues long. Germline lookup yields CDR1 SGHKS and CDR2 YYEKEE (reference sequence). V lost 2 bases and J lost 1, with 9 bases in between.

The table lists this clone with a few counts. The J gene is TRBJ1-6, the V gene TRBV5-4; D is undetermined. From germline, CDR1 is SGHNT and CDR2 YYREEE (reference sequence). The V end lost 3 bases, the J end lost 6 bases, and 4 bases lay between the germline ends. The length of the CDR3 is 12 residues. The CDR3 spells CASSSGNSPLHF. The CDR3, as DNA: TGTGCCAGCAGCTCGGGTAATTCACCCCTCCACTTT.

The chain carries TRBV7-6 and TRBJ2-7; 10 positions agree with TRBD2. This CDR3 contains 15 residues. Per germline, CDR1 SGHVS and CDR2 FNYEAQ. V shed 5 bases, J shed 4 bases, and the junction held 8 bases outside the gene matches. CDR3 coding DNA: TGTGCCAGCAGCCCATTAGCGGGGGGTGGATACGAGCAGTACTTC. It specifies CASSPLAGGGYEQYF.

The gene calls are TRBV4-2 and TRBJ1-1; no definite D call. This CDR3 has 14 residues. V dropped 0 bases and J dropped 3 bases, with 8 bases sitting between them. The germline V gene has CDR1 LGHNA and CDR2 YNFKEQ. The CDR3 DNA is TGTGCCAGCAGCCAAGAACCAGGATACACTGAAGCTTTCTTT. It yields the protein CASSQEPGYTEAFF.

This chain uses TRBV7-9 with TRBJ1-1; D ambiguous. Trimming stripped 2 bases from V and 1 base from J, with 8 bases between. The CDR3 is 14 amino acids. The germline V gene encodes CDR1 SEHNR and CDR2 FQNEAQ (reference sequence). The CDR3 loop reads CASSLQEKNTEAFF. CDR3 sequence (DNA): TGTGCCAGCAGCTTACAGGAAAAGAACACTGAAGCTTTCTTT.

CDR3 sequence (DNA): TGTGCCAGCAGCTTAGCCGGGGATCACGAGCAGTACTTC. It translates to CASSLAGDHEQYF. This chain uses TRBV7-2 with TRBJ2-7, with TRBD2 as a possible D gene (5 bases). From germline, CDR1 is SGHTA and CDR2 FQGNSA. The V end lost 0 bases, the J end lost 5 bases, and 8 bases lay between the germline ends. CDR3 length equals 13 residues.

The V gene is TRBV6-5, the J gene TRBJ2-3; D unclear. The CDR3 contains 14 residues. V gave up 5 bases and J gave up 4 bases, with 13 bases separating them. In germline, CDR1 is MNHEY, CDR2 SVGAGI. Written as DNA, the CDR3 is TGTGCCAGCAGTGATTCAGTCCGTTCAGATACGCAGTATTTT. Translating gives CASSDSVRSDTQYF.

This chain uses TRBV7-9 with TRBJ2-1, with TRBD2 matching 9 bases. This CDR3 comprises 15 residues. Germline trimming cut 5 bases from V and 7 bases from J; bases unmatched to any gene: 9. From germline, CDR1 is SEHNR and CDR2 FQNEAQ (reference sequence). The CDR3 loop is CASSPGAGGRNEQFF. Written as DNA, the CDR3 is TGTGCCAGCAGCCCTGGGGCGGGGGGGAGGAATGAGCAGTTCTTC.

This chain uses TRBV28 with TRBJ2-7; D is unclear. V lost 4 bases to trimming and J lost 5 bases, with 9 bases between them. CDR1 and CDR2 (germline): MDHEN, SYDVKM. The CDR3 is 12 residues long. CDR3 DNA: TGTGCCAGCAGTTCCGGTGTTAACGAGCAGTACTTC. It specifies CASSSGVNEQYF.

The V call is TRBV18, the J call TRBJ2-5; a weak D match, TRBD2 (5 bases). The CDR3 totals 17 residues. Germline loops: CDR1 KGHSH, CDR2 LQKENI. V lost 3 bases and J lost 7, with 24 bases in between. CDR3: CASSPSGELTDQPTQYF. In nucleotides, the CDR3 is TGTGCCAGCTCACCCTCCGGGGAGCTTACCGACCAACCGACCCAGTACTTC. The full variable domain, rest sourced from reference TRBV18 and TRBJ2-5, is NAGVMQNPRHLVRRRGQEARLRCSPMKGHSHVYWYRQLPEEGLKFMVYLQKENIIDESGMPKERFSAEFPKEGPSILRIQQVVRGDSAAYFCASSPSGELTDQPTQYFGPGTRLLVL.

This clone was counted once. CDR3 amino acids: CASRPLAEYTGELFF. The CDR3 coding sequence is TGTGCCAGCAGACCACTAGCGGAATACACCGGGGAGCTGTTTTTT. The chain couples TRBV27 to TRBJ2-2; 8 bases agree with TRBD2. Unmatched junction bases numbered 6, after V lost 6 bases and J lost 3 bases. Looked up from germline, CDR1 is MNHEY and CDR2 is SMNVEV (reference sequence). CDR3 length equals 15 residues.

The genes are TRBV9 and TRBJ2-7; TRBD2 is a possible D gene (6 bases). From germline, CDR1 is SGDLS and CDR2 YYNGEE. The CDR3 runs to 13 residues. Trimming stripped 4 bases from V and 3 bases from J, with 11 bases between. The CDR3 nucleotides are TGTGCCAGCAGCTTTGGGCGGGACTACGAGCAGTACTTC. Translating gives CASSFGRDYEQYF.

The V gene is TRBV6-1, the J gene TRBJ1-2; D possibly corresponds to TRBD1 (5 bases). CDR1 MNHNS and CDR2 SASEGT come from the germline V gene. This CDR3 has 11 residues. V shed 7 bases and J shed 6 bases, with 9 bases lying between them. The DNA for the CDR3 is TGTGCCAGCATTTGGGGCGATGGCTACACCTTC. It encodes CASIWGDGYTF.

V is TRBV4-1 and J is TRBJ2-5; maybe TRBD2 (6 bases). The V gene lost 4 bases and the J gene lost 4 bases, with 13 bases spanning the gap. CDR1 is MGHRA and CDR2 is YSYEKL in the germline V gene. The CDR3 is 14 amino acids. This chain's CDR3 is CASSRQRVGETQYF. CDR3 in DNA: TGCGCCAGCAGCCGACAGCGGGTCGGAGAGACCCAGTACTTC.

The rearrangement links TRBV15 to TRBJ1-5; no firm D call. Trimming pared 0 bases from V and 1 base from J, leaving 10 bases between. CDR1 and CDR2 (germline): LNHNV, YYDKDF (reference sequence). The CDR3 has 16 amino acids. CDR3 in amino acids: CATSREADLSNQPQHF. CDR3 nucleotides: TGTGCCACCAGCAGAGAGGCAGATTTAAGCAATCAGCCCCAGCATTTT.

This chain links TRBV27 with TRBJ1-2, with D perhaps TRBD1 (6 bases). The CDR3 is 16 residues long. CDR1 is MNHEY, CDR2 SMNVEV, per germline (reference sequence). Trimming shortened V by 4 bases and J by 6 bases, and 21 bases separated the two germline ends. CDR3 sequence reads: CASSSPRTVVRDGYTF. CDR3 bases: TGTGCCAGCAGTTCCCCGCGGACAGTTGTTCGGGATGGCTACACCTTC.

The V and J genes are TRBV13 and TRBJ2-1, with 8 bases identical to TRBD2. CDR3 size: 15 residues. The germline gives CDR1 PRHDT, CDR2 FYEKMQ (reference sequence). Trimming removed 5 bases from V and 5 bases from J; junction bases left unmatched: 8. CDR3 residues: CASSPRGAGDNEQFF. The CDR3 DNA reads TGTGCCAGCAGCCCGCGGGGGGCGGGGGACAATGAGCAGTTCTTC.